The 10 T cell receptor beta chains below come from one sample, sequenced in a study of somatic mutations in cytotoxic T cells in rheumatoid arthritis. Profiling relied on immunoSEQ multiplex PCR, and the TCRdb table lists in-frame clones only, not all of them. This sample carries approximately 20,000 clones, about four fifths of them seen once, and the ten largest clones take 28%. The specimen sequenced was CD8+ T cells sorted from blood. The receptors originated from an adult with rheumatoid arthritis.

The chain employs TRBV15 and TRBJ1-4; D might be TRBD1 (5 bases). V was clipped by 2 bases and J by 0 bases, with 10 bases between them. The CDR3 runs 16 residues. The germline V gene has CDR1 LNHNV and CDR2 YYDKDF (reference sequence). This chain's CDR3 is CATSRLGVATNEKLFF. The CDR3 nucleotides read TGTGCCACCAGCAGATTGGGGGTAGCAACTAATGAAAAACTGTTTTTT.

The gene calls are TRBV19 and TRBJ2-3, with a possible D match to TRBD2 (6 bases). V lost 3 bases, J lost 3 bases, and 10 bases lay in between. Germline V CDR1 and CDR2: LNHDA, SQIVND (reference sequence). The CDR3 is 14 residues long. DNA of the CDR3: TGTGCCAGTAGTATGAATGGGGGGACAGATACGCAGTATTTT. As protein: CASSMNGGTDTQYF.

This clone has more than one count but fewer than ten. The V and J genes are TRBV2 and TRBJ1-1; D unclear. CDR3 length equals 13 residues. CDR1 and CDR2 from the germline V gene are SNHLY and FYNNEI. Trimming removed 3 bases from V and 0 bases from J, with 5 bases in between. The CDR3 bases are TGTGCCAGCAGTGAGTCCCTGAACACTGAAGCTTTCTTT. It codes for CASSESLNTEAFF.

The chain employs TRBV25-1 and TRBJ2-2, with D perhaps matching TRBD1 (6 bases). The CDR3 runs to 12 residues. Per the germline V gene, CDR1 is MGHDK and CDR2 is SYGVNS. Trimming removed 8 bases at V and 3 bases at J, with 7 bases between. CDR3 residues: CASRTDTGELFF. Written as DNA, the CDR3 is TGTGCCAGCCGGACAGACACCGGGGAGCTGTTTTTT.

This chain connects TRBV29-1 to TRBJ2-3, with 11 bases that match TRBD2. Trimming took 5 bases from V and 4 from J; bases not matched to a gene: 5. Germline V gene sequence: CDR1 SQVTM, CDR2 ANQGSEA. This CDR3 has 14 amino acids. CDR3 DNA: TGCAGCGTTCATAGCGGGGGGGCCGCAGATACGCAGTATTTT. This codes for CSVHSGGAADTQYF.

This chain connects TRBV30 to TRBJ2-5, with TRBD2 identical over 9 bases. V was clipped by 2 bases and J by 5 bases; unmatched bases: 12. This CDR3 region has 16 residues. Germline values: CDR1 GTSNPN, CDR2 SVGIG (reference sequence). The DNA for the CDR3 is TGTGCCTGGAGTATACCCTTCATAGCGGGGGCCGAGACCCAGTACTTC. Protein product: CAWSIPFIAGAETQYF.

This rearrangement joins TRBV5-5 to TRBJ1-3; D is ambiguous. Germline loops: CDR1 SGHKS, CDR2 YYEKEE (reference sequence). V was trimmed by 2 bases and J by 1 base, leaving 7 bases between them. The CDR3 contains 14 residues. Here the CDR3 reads CASSLSVSGNTIYF. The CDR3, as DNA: TGTGCCAGCAGCTTATCAGTATCTGGAAACACCATATATTTT.

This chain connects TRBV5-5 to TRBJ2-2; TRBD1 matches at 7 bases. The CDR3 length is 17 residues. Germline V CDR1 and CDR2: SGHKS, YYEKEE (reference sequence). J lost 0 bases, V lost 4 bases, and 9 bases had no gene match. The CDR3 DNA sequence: TGTGCCAGCAGCCCGGACAGGAATACCGCGAACACCGGGGAGCTGTTTTTT. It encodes CASSPDRNTANTGELFF.

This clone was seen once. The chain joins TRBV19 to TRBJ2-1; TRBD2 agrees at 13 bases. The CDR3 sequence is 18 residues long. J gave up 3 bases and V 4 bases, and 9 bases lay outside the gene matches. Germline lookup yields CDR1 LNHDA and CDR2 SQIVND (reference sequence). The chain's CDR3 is CASSTRTSGSLYYNEQFF. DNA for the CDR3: TGTGCCAGTAGTACCCGGACTAGCGGGAGCCTCTACTACAATGAGCAGTTCTTC.

The CDR3 is CASSWLLFEAGNSEQYF. DNA of the CDR3: TGTGCCAGCTCCTGGCTTTTGTTTGAAGCGGGAAACTCCGAGCAGTACTTC. The chain recombines TRBV7-8 with TRBJ2-7; the match to TRBD2 covers 7 bases. V was clipped by 8 bases and J by 6 bases; unmatched bases: 22. The CDR3 covers 17 residues. Germline lookup yields CDR1 SGHVS and CDR2 FQNEAQ.